These 21 T cell receptor beta chains were all obtained from the same sample, sequenced in a study of blood T cell repertoires in COVID-19. Clones were sequenced by immunoSEQ multiplex PCR, and TCRdb holds only the in-frame ones, with some missing. The profile covers under 200,000 clones, with about 85% appearing a single time and about 1.2% taken by the ten largest. The specimen sequenced was peripheral blood. These receptors all stem from a man in his 60s who had recovered from COVID-19.

The V call is TRBV5-1, the J call TRBJ2-2; TRBD1 matches at 7 bases. Trimming at V came to 0 bases and at J to 3 bases, leaving 2 bases not matched to a gene. Germline assignment: CDR1 SGHRS and CDR2 YFSETQ. The length of the CDR3 is 15 residues. The CDR3 coding sequence is TGCGCCAGCAGCTTGGGGGACAGATACACCGGGGAGCTGTTTTTT. Protein: CASSLGDRYTGELFF.

The rearrangement uses TRBV3-1 (or the pseudogene TRBV3-2) and TRBJ1-1; tentatively, D is TRBD1 (6 bases). The CDR3 contains 16 residues. Deletions cut 0 bases from V and 5 bases from J, with 16 bases between. CDR1 is LGHDT, CDR2 YNNKEL, per germline (reference sequence). The CDR3 loop is CASSQEVAGRGTEAFF. CDR3 DNA sequence: TGTGCCAGCAGCCAAGAAGTAGCAGGGAGGGGGACTGAAGCTTTCTTT.

V is TRBV6-5 and J is TRBJ1-4, with 8 bases matching TRBD1. Trimming removed 7 bases from V and 5 bases from J; junction bases left unmatched: 6. CDR3 length: 14 residues. CDR1 and CDR2 (germline): MNHEY, SVGAGI. The CDR3 protein is CASNRQGTNEKLFF. The CDR3 DNA sequence: TGTGCCAGCAACCGACAGGGGACGAATGAAAAACTGTTTTTT.

This clone appeared once. The V gene is TRBV24-1, the J gene TRBJ1-2; perhaps TRBD1 as D (5 bases). This CDR3 has 11 amino acids. V lost 9 bases, J lost 8 bases, and 12 bases lay in between. Germline V gene data show CDR1 as KGHDR and CDR2 as SFDVKD. CDR3 nucleotides: TGTGCCACCGGGCAGGGTTCCGGCTACACCTTC. As protein: CATGQGSGYTF.

The chain couples TRBV5-5 to TRBJ2-1; 8 bases align to TRBD1. The germline CDR1 and CDR2 sequences are SGHKS and YYEKEE (reference sequence). The length of the CDR3 is 16 residues. After removal of 2 bases from V and 4 bases from J, the junction contained 8 bases not matched to a gene. The CDR3 DNA sequence: TGTGCCAGCAGCTTTTCCGGGACAGGAGATTACAATGAGCAGTTCTTC. The encoded protein is CASSFSGTGDYNEQFF. Full variable domain (remainder filled in from reference TRBV5-5 and TRBJ2-1): DAGVTQSPTHLIKTRGQQVTLRCSPISGHKSVSWYQQVLGQGPQFIFQYYEKEERGRGNFPDRFSARQFPNYSSELNVNALLLGDSALYLCASSFSGTGDYNEQFFGPGTRLTVL.

The chain is built from TRBV5-1 and TRBJ1-1; 9 nucleotides match TRBD1. Germline V gene data show CDR1 as SGHRS and CDR2 as YFSETQ. J gave up 2 bases and V 1 base, and 3 bases lay outside the gene matches. This CDR3 comprises 15 residues. CDR3 in DNA: TGCGCCAGCAGCTTGACAGGGGGCTTCAACACTGAAGCTTTCTTT. Translation: CASSLTGGFNTEAFF.

The CDR3 sequence is CASRESGGKETQYF. The CDR3 DNA reads as TGTGCCAGCAGGGAGAGCGGGGGCAAAGAGACCCAGTACTTC. The chain couples TRBV6-6 to TRBJ2-5, with TRBD2 matching 8 bases. There are 14 residues in the CDR3. V was clipped by 6 bases and J by 3 bases; unmatched bases: 6. Germline V lookup: CDR1 MNHNY, CDR2 SVGAGI (reference sequence).

V and J are TRBV18 and TRBJ2-3; 7 nucleotides match TRBD2. V shed 3 bases, J shed 2 bases, and the junction held 5 bases outside the gene matches. The germline gives CDR1 KGHSH, CDR2 LQKENI. The CDR3 has 15 residues. CDR3 sequence reads: CASSPSGRSTDTQYF. In DNA, the CDR3 is TGTGCCAGCTCACCTAGCGGGCGATCCACAGATACGCAGTATTTT.

The chain links TRBV6-2 or TRBV6-3 to TRBJ1-6, with D possibly being TRBD1 (5 bases). The CDR3 totals 17 residues. V was trimmed by 6 bases and J by 5 bases, leaving 20 bases between them. Germline CDR1 and CDR2: MNHEY and SVGEGT. For the CDR3, the DNA is TGTGCCAGCAGCTCTTCATCAACCGGAGGGGATAATTCACCCCTCCACTTT. Translating gives CASSSSSTGGDNSPLHF.

This clone was recorded only once. This chain uses TRBV3-1 (or the pseudogene TRBV3-2) with TRBJ2-7, with TRBD1 matching 8 bases. CDR1 is LGHDT, CDR2 YNNKEL, per germline (reference sequence). The ends lost 4 bases at V and 1 base at J; junction bases unmatched: 9. The CDR3 runs 16 residues. CDR3 nucleotide sequence: TGTGCCAGCAGCCCGACAGGGGCCGATTTGTCCTACGAGCAGTACTTC. Its protein product is CASSPTGADLSYEQYF.

V and J are TRBV7-9 and TRBJ2-3; D unresolved. The germline CDR1 and CDR2 sequences are SEHNR and FQNEAQ (reference sequence). The CDR3 has 14 amino acids. V shed 5 bases and J shed 0 bases, with 9 bases lying between them. The CDR3, as DNA: TGTGCCAGCAGCCTGAGTACTAGCACAGATACGCAGTATTTT. Its protein product is CASSLSTSTDTQYF.

The chain uses TRBV29-1 and TRBJ2-5, with D perhaps matching TRBD1 (6 bases). Trimming took 4 bases from V and 0 from J, leaving 12 bases between them. CDR3 length equals 14 residues. Germline CDR1 is SQVTM and CDR2 is ANQGSEA. The CDR3 DNA follows: TGCAGCGTTGTACTAGGACAGTACCAAGAGACCCAGTACTTC. Amino acid sequence: CSVVLGQYQETQYF.

The rearrangement uses TRBV29-1 and TRBJ1-2, with D perhaps matching TRBD1 (6 bases). The CDR3 sequence is 11 residues long. V was cut by 5 bases and J by 8 bases, with 12 bases left in between. CDR1 is SQVTM, CDR2 ANQGSEA, per germline. The CDR3 reads CSVSTGSGYTF. CDR3 nucleotide sequence: TGCAGCGTTTCCACAGGGAGCGGCTACACCTTC.

This chain connects TRBV27 to TRBJ2-1; D gene ambiguous. Germline V gene data show CDR1 as MNHEY and CDR2 as SMNVEV (reference sequence). The CDR3 runs 14 residues. V was cut by 3 bases and J by 0 bases, with 6 bases left in between. The chain's CDR3 is CASSFSRSYNEQFF. The CDR3 DNA reads as TGTGCCAGCAGTTTCTCCCGCTCCTACAATGAGCAGTTCTTC.

This sequence joins TRBV6-6 and TRBJ2-3; 7 nucleotides agree with TRBD1. The CDR3 runs to 16 residues. J lost 0 bases, V lost 2 bases, and 5 bases had no gene match. CDR1 and CDR2 from the germline V gene are MNHNY and SVGAGI (reference sequence). CDR3 coding DNA: TGTGCCAGCAGTTACCCCAAGGGGGCCAGCACAGATACGCAGTATTTT. Translated: CASSYPKGASTDTQYF.

This clone was counted a few times. This chain joins TRBV5-1 and TRBJ1-5, with a tentative D call TRBD1 (6 bases). The germline V and J ends were trimmed by 2 bases and 4 bases, with 13 bases remaining between them. Germline loops: CDR1 SGHRS, CDR2 YFSETQ. The CDR3 sequence is 15 residues long. For the CDR3, the DNA is TGCGCCAGCAGCTTAGAGACAGGATCAAATCAGCCCCAGCATTTT. Amino acids: CASSLETGSNQPQHF. Full variable domain (rest looked up from reference TRBV5-1 and TRBJ1-5): KAGVTQTPRYLIKTRGQQVTLSCSPISGHRSVSWYQQTPGQGLQFLFEYFSETQRNKGNFPGRFSGRQFSNSRSEMNVSTLELGDSALYLCASSLETGSNQPQHFGDGTRLSIL.

The J gene is TRBJ2-2, the V gene TRBV5-1; D is undetermined. Germline-derived CDR1 and CDR2 are SGHRS and YFSETQ. This CDR3 contains 17 residues. V lost 3 bases and J lost 0, with 15 bases in between. The CDR3 region is CASSSTPRSANTGELFF. CDR3 coding DNA: TGCGCCAGCAGCTCCACTCCACGGAGTGCGAACACCGGGGAGCTGTTTTTT.

The chain combines TRBV29-1 with TRBJ2-5; D unresolved. V lost 7 bases to trimming and J lost 2 bases, with 14 bases between them. This CDR3 is built from 13 residues. CDR1 SQVTM and CDR2 ANQGSEA come from the germline V gene. CDR3 in DNA: TGCAGCGCCGATCCCGGGTCTCAAGAGACCCAGTACTTC. This gives the protein CSADPGSQETQYF.

The chain employs TRBV2 and TRBJ1-1; D possibly corresponds to TRBD1 (6 bases). The CDR3 length is 16 residues. V was shortened by 5 bases and J by 4 bases, with 20 bases between the two germline ends. Germline loops: CDR1 SNHLY, CDR2 FYNNEI. CDR3 protein: CASSSNRVYLGTEAFF. CDR3 DNA: TGTGCCAGCAGTTCGAACAGGGTATATCTAGGCACTGAAGCTTTCTTT.

The rearrangement links TRBV9 to TRBJ2-3; the D gene is possibly TRBD1 (6 bases). Trimming took off 4 bases at V and 2 bases at J, with 17 bases between the two ends. The CDR3 length is 16 residues. Germline V gives CDR1 SGDLS, CDR2 YYNGEE. CDR3 bases: TGTGCCAGCAGCAAAGGGGGAAATTTTAACACAGATACGCAGTATTTT. It is translated as CASSKGGNFNTDTQYF.

This chain's CDR3 is CASRRGLVTDTQYF. In DNA form, the CDR3 reads TGTGCCAGCAGGAGGGGACTAGTTACAGATACGCAGTATTTT. The genes are TRBV6-5 and TRBJ2-3; 8 bases line up with TRBD2. CDR1 and CDR2 from the germline V gene are MNHEY and SVGAGI. V shed 6 bases, J shed 3 bases, and the junction held 5 bases outside the gene matches. This CDR3 is built from 14 residues.